A selection of T cell receptor beta chains follows, all from one sample in a study of cytomegalovirus exposure and HLA in healthy donors. Using immunoSEQ multiplex PCR, the repertoire was profiled, and TCRdb retains in-frame clones only, with some absent. The sample comprises approximately 280,000 clones, about 90% of which are singletons, and 2% to 3% rests with the top ten. Specimen: PBMCs. The receptors stem from a woman between 18 and 29 years old in good health and CMV-seronegative. CDR3s include the opening cysteine and the closing phenylalanine or tryptophan. Each record gives: D gene, clone size, V gene, J gene, CDR3 protein, CDR3 DNA. The D gene is left open where the match is weak. Some rows have no size entry. The others give once, few or many, or a class for an expanded clone.

D gene: TRBD1; clone size: -; V gene: TRBV27; J gene: TRBJ2-7; CDR3 protein: CASSLWQGAGEQYF; CDR3 DNA: TGTGCCAGCAGTTTATGGCAGGGGGCGGGTGAGCAGTACTTC
D gene: -; clone size: -; V gene: TRBV21-1; J gene: TRBJ1-1; CDR3 protein: CASRNLTTGSVNTEAFF; CDR3 DNA: TGTGCCAGCAGAAACCTTACTACCGGATCCGTGAACACTGAAGCTTTCTTT
D gene: -; clone size: few; V gene: TRBV9; J gene: TRBJ2-2; CDR3 protein: CASRDRDTNTGELFF; CDR3 DNA: TGTGCCAGCAGGGACCGGGATACTAATACCGGGGAGCTGTTTTTT
D gene: TRBD1; clone size: -; V gene: TRBV14; J gene: TRBJ2-7; CDR3 protein: CASSHVRDRGAYEQYF; CDR3 DNA: TGTGCCAGCAGCCACGTCCGGGACAGGGGCGCCTACGAGCAGTACTTC
D gene: TRBD2; clone size: few; V gene: TRBV4-1; J gene: TRBJ2-1; CDR3 protein: CASSPGLAQEQFF; CDR3 DNA: TGCGCCAGCAGCCCGGGACTAGCGCAGGAGCAGTTCTTC
D gene: TRBD1; clone size: -; V gene: TRBV5-4; J gene: TRBJ2-6; CDR3 protein: CASSPWTGGAPGANVLTF; CDR3 DNA: TGTGCCAGCAGCCCTTGGACAGGGGGCGCGCCTGGGGCCAACGTCCTGACTTTC
D gene: TRBD2; clone size: -; V gene: TRBV18; J gene: TRBJ2-1; CDR3 protein: CASSPARMGTRQFDEQFF; CDR3 DNA: TGTGCCAGCTCACCGGCGCGGATGGGGACTAGACAGTTCGATGAGCAGTTCTTC
D gene: TRBD2; clone size: -; V gene: TRBV28; J gene: TRBJ2-3; CDR3 protein: CASTSGLAGARYTQYF; CDR3 DNA: TGTGCCAGCACCTCGGGACTAGCGGGGGCCAGGTATACGCAGTATTTT
D gene: TRBD1; clone size: -; V gene: TRBV6-1; J gene: TRBJ2-7; CDR3 protein: CASSSPQGWSYEQYF; CDR3 DNA: TGTGCCAGCAGTAGTCCACAGGGGTGGTCCTACGAGCAGTACTTC
D gene: TRBD1; clone size: once; V gene: TRBV29-1; J gene: TRBJ1-2; CDR3 protein: CSVEAGTGSGYTF; CDR3 DNA: TGCAGCGTTGAAGCCGGGACAGGGAGCGGCTACACCTTC
D gene: TRBD1; clone size: -; V gene: TRBV6-5; J gene: TRBJ1-2; CDR3 protein: CASSPRTGDVYGYTF; CDR3 DNA: TGTGCCAGCAGTCCGCGGACAGGAGACGTCTATGGCTACACCTTC
D gene: -; clone size: once; V gene: TRBV7-3; J gene: TRBJ1-1; CDR3 protein: CASSPQGITEAFF; CDR3 DNA: TGTGCCAGCAGCCCACAGGGAATCACTGAAGCTTTCTTT
D gene: -; clone size: -; V gene: TRBV10-1; J gene: TRBJ1-5; CDR3 protein: CASSESEQGQPQHF; CDR3 DNA: TGCGCCAGCAGTGAGTCTGAGCAGGGACAGCCCCAGCATTTT
D gene: -; clone size: -; V gene: TRBV19; J gene: TRBJ1-6; CDR3 protein: CASSMSQDSSYNSPLHF; CDR3 DNA: TGTGCCAGTAGTATGAGCCAGGATAGCTCCTATAATTCACCCCTCCACTTT
D gene: -; clone size: -; V gene: TRBV7-2; J gene: TRBJ2-3; CDR3 protein: CASSPDYTDTQYF; CDR3 DNA: TGTGCCAGCAGCCCGGACTACACAGATACGCAGTATTTT
D gene: -; clone size: few; V gene: TRBV4-2; J gene: TRBJ1-1; CDR3 protein: CASSLEAETEAFF; CDR3 DNA: TGTGCCAGCAGCCTCGAAGCTGAGACTGAAGCTTTCTTT
D gene: TRBD1; clone size: once; V gene: TRBV2; J gene: TRBJ1-2; CDR3 protein: CASSGRGSYYGYTF; CDR3 DNA: TGTGCCAGCAGTGGCAGGGGGTCGTACTATGGCTACACCTTC
D gene: TRBD1; clone size: -; V gene: TRBV5-5; J gene: TRBJ1-2; CDR3 protein: CASRGTGGGGYTF; CDR3 DNA: TGTGCCAGCAGGGGGACAGGGGGCGGTGGCTACACCTTC
D gene: -; clone size: few; V gene: TRBV28; J gene: TRBJ2-7; CDR3 protein: CASRPTDPYEQYF; CDR3 DNA: TGTGCCAGCAGGCCGACAGACCCCTACGAGCAGTACTTC
D gene: -; clone size: -; V gene: TRBV4-1; J gene: TRBJ2-4; CDR3 protein: CASSQVGGQNIQYF; CDR3 DNA: TGCGCCAGCAGCCAAGTGGGGGGACAAAACATTCAGTACTTC
D gene: -; clone size: -; V gene: TRBV7-2; J gene: TRBJ2-3; CDR3 protein: CASSLQVADTDTQYF; CDR3 DNA: TGTGCCAGCAGCTTACAGGTAGCGGACACAGATACGCAGTATTTT
D gene: -; clone size: -; V gene: TRBV6-5; J gene: TRBJ1-5; CDR3 protein: CASRSGQGTQPQHF; CDR3 DNA: TGTGCCAGCAGATCGGGGCAGGGGACTCAGCCCCAGCATTTT
D gene: TRBD1; clone size: -; V gene: TRBV11-2; J gene: TRBJ1-4; CDR3 protein: CASSLRLGTGTLMGEKLFF; CDR3 DNA: TGTGCCAGCAGCCTCAGGTTGGGGACAGGGACCCTTATGGGTGAAAAACTGTTTTTT
D gene: -; clone size: -; V gene: TRBV5-1; J gene: TRBJ1-4; CDR3 protein: CASSFGQGIWGTNEKLFF; CDR3 DNA: TGCGCCAGCAGCTTCGGGCAGGGCATCTGGGGAACTAATGAAAAACTGTTTTTT
D gene: -; clone size: -; V gene: TRBV11-3; J gene: TRBJ2-3; CDR3 protein: CASSLQGADTQYF; CDR3 DNA: TGTGCCAGCAGCTTGCAGGGTGCAGATACGCAGTATTTT
D gene: TRBD1; clone size: few; V gene: TRBV4-1; J gene: TRBJ2-7; CDR3 protein: CASSQDWGTDEQYF; CDR3 DNA: TGCGCCAGCAGCCAAGATTGGGGGACAGACGAGCAGTACTTC
D gene: -; clone size: -; V gene: TRBV5-1; J gene: TRBJ2-2; CDR3 protein: CASWGGLANTGELFF; CDR3 DNA: TGCGCCAGCTGGGGGGGGCTTGCGAACACCGGGGAGCTGTTTTTT
D gene: TRBD2; clone size: once; V gene: TRBV6-5; J gene: TRBJ2-1; CDR3 protein: CASSTTSGAAYEQFF; CDR3 DNA: TGTGCCAGCAGTACTACTAGCGGGGCCGCCTATGAGCAGTTCTTC
D gene: TRBD2; clone size: -; V gene: TRBV7-7; J gene: TRBJ2-3; CDR3 protein: CASSLAPSGGAGDTQYF; CDR3 DNA: TGTGCTAGCAGCTTAGCTCCTAGCGGGGGGGCAGGAGATACGCAGTATTTT
D gene: TRBD1; clone size: -; V gene: TRBV7-2; J gene: TRBJ1-5; CDR3 protein: CASSLADRVGGHLNYSNQPQHF; CDR3 DNA: TGTGCCAGCAGCTTAGCGGACAGGGTTGGCGGCCATTTGAATTATAGCAATCAGCCCCAGCATTTT
D gene: -; clone size: -; V gene: TRBV27; J gene: TRBJ2-7; CDR3 protein: CASRPPGPNPEQYF; CDR3 DNA: TGTGCCAGCAGACCTCCGGGTCCTAACCCCGAGCAGTACTTC
D gene: TRBD1; clone size: -; V gene: TRBV7-9; J gene: TRBJ1-1; CDR3 protein: CASSLGTGMGEAFF; CDR3 DNA: TGTGCCAGCAGCTTAGGGACAGGGATGGGGGAAGCTTTCTTT
D gene: -; clone size: -; V gene: TRBV15; J gene: TRBJ2-3; CDR3 protein: CATSRQGTDTQYF; CDR3 DNA: TGTGCCACCAGCAGGCAGGGAACAGATACGCAGTATTTT
D gene: TRBD1; clone size: -; V gene: TRBV2; J gene: TRBJ1-2; CDR3 protein: CASVPDRVYYGYTF; CDR3 DNA: TGTGCCAGCGTCCCGGACAGGGTGTACTATGGCTACACCTTC
D gene: TRBD1; clone size: -; V gene: TRBV2; J gene: TRBJ2-5; CDR3 protein: CASSEVGTGIETQYF; CDR3 DNA: TGTGCCAGCAGTGAAGTAGGGACAGGGATAGAGACCCAGTACTTC
D gene: TRBD1; clone size: -; V gene: TRBV5-1; J gene: TRBJ1-1; CDR3 protein: CASRQGDTEAFF; CDR3 DNA: TGCGCCAGTCGACAGGGGGACACTGAAGCTTTCTTT
D gene: -; clone size: once; V gene: TRBV11-2; J gene: TRBJ2-3; CDR3 protein: CASSLVIGQTDTQYF; CDR3 DNA: TGTGCCAGCAGCTTAGTTATAGGACAGACAGATACGCAGTATTTT
D gene: -; clone size: once; V gene: TRBV2; J gene: TRBJ1-2; CDR3 protein: CASSFQGEGYTF; CDR3 DNA: TGTGCCAGCAGTTTTCAGGGTGAGGGCTACACCTTC